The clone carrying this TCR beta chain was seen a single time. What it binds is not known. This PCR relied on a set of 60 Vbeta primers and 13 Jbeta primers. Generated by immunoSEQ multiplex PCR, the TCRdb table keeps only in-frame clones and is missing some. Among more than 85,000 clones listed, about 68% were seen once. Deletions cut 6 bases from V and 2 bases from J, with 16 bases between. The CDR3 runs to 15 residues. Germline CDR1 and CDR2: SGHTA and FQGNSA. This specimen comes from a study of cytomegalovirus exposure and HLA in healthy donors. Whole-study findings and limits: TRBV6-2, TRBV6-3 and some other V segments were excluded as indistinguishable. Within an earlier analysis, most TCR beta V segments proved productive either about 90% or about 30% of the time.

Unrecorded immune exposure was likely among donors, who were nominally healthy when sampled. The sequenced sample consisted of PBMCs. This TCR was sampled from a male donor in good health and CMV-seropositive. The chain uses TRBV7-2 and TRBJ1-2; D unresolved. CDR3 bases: TGTGCCAGCAGACCCGGACGGCGGGGAAACTATGGCTACACCTTC. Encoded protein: CASRPGRRGNYGYTF.